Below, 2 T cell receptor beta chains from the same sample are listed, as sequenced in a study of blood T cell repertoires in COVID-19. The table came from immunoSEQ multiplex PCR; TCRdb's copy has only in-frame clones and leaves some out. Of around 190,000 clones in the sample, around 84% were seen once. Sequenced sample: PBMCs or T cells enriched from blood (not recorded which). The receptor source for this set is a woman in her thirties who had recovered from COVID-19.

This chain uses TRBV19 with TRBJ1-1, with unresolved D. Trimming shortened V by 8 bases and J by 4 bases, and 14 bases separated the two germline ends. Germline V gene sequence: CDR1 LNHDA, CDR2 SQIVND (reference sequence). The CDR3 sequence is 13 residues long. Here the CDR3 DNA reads TGTGCCAGTTCTACTGAGGGAATCACTGAAGCTTTCTTT. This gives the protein CASSTEGITEAFF.

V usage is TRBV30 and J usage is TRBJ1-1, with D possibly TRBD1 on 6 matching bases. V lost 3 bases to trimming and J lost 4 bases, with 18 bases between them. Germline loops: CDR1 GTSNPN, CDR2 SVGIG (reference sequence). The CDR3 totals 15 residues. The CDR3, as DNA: TGTGCCTGGAGACTAAGGGGGGGGCCGAGCACTGAAGCTTTCTTT. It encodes CAWRLRGGPSTEAFF.